The 5 T cell receptor beta chains below all came from one sample that was sequenced in a study of CD8+CD57+ T cells in acquired aplastic anemia. CDR3 and TCR beta VDJ profiling relied on genomic DNA as the template. One entry per CDR3 protein results from TCRdb running MiXCR on the reads. The sample lists around 400,000 distinct CDR3 sequences, under 80% occurring once. Sequencing used sorted CD4+, CD8+, or CD8+CD57+ T cells (not recorded which) from PBMCs. These receptor sequences come from a human donor in good health, serving as a control.

Worth noting for this clonotype: Because the CDR3's place on the DNA is in doubt, the DNA is left out and the CDR3 is given as listed by TCRdb. The V call is TRBV7-2, the J call TRBJ1-1; TRBD1 reflects the table's D call only, with no check against the DNA. Germline values: CDR1 SGHTA, CDR2 FQGNSA. The CDR3 is made up of 16 amino acids, end residues included. This chain's CDR3 is CASSLAGQPQHFGAFF.

This clonotype was found many times. J is TRBJ2-7 and V is TRBV7-8, with 7 bases identical to TRBD2. V shed 5 bases and J 5 bases; nucleotides not matched to a gene: 12. The CDR3 extends over 15 amino acids. Germline V gene sequence: CDR1 SGHVS, CDR2 FQNEAQ. CDR3 region: CASSLAGVQSHEQYF. CDR3 in DNA: TGTGCCAGCAGCCTGGCGGGGGTACAGTCCCACGAGCAGTACTTC.

A note on this clonotype: One end of the junction fails to match germline, which may point to a read error. V usage is TRBV7-2 and J usage is TRBJ2-7; TRBD1 agrees at 8 bases. Looked up from germline, CDR1 is SGHTA and CDR2 is FQGNSA. There are 19 residues in the CDR3. CDR3 nucleotides: TGTGCCAGCAGCCTAGCTTCTGAGTCCCAGGGGGCGCCCCGCTCCGAGCAGTACTTC. Translation gives CASSLASESQGAPRSEQYF. Full variable domain (rest looked up from reference TRBV7-2 and TRBJ2-7): GAGVSQSPSNKVTEKGKDVELRCDPISGHTALYWYRQSLGQGLEFLIYFQGNSAPDKSGLPSDRFSAERTGGSVSTLTIQRTQQEDSAVYLCASSLASESQGAPRSEQYFGPGTRLTVT.

As regards this clonotype: Its ends do not fully match the called genes, so a read error is possible. This chain links TRBV7-9 with TRBJ2-3, with D perhaps TRBD1 or TRBD2 (5 bases each). CDR3 size: 13 residues. Germline CDR1 is SEHNR and CDR2 is FQNEAQ (reference sequence). This CDR3 reads CASSKGTVNTEAF. CDR3 DNA sequence: TGTGCCAGCAGCAAGGGGACCGTGAACACTGAAGCTTTC.

About this clonotype itself: One junction end disagrees with the germline gene, perhaps due to a read error. The chain has TRBV10-3 and TRBJ1-3; D ambiguous. The CDR3 sequence is 13 residues long. Per germline, CDR1 ENHRY and CDR2 SYGVKD. The CDR3 reads CATSEAPSGTIYF. Written as DNA, the CDR3 is TGTGCCACCAGTGAAGCACCGAGCGGCACCATATATTTT.